The clone carrying this T cell receptor (beta chain) was seen repeatedly, ten times or more. The antigen is not known. The sample is drawn from a study of neurological immune-mediated disorders. Overall study findings and caveats: Private repertoires in all groups were suggested by the finding that expanded clones across subjects shared no CDR3 amino acid sequences.

As for the cDNA, it was generated by 5'RACE with 10-nucleotide random UMIs. TCRdb reprocessed the 5' RACE reads via MiXCR and lists one record per CDR3 protein. The sample has approximately 46,000 distinct CDR3 sequences; roughly 10% are singletons. Germline loops: CDR1 SGHTA, CDR2 FQGNSA. The CDR3 length is 14 residues. Trimming took off 1 base at V and 4 bases at J, with 11 bases between the two ends. This sample's time point: longitudinal time-point 1 (baseline). Serving as healthy controls were blood bank volunteers based in Maryland, USA. Stored at -80 C, 2 million PBMCs were the source of the unsorted libraries.

The source material was PBMCs. This clonotype was sampled from a middle-aged woman in good health. This chain links TRBV7-2 with TRBJ2-7, with D possibly TRBD1 on 6 matching bases. CDR3 protein: CASSLVTGVYEQYF. CDR3 DNA: TGTGCCAGCAGCTTAGTGACAGGAGTTTACGAGCAGTACTTC.